The 20 T cell receptor beta chains in this list originate from one sample, sequenced in a study of patients and donors after allogeneic stem cell transplantation (dated by TCRdb to the early 2020s). The library was generated by RT-PCR. Sequenced on a NextSeq 550. In-frame beta chains were kept once TCRdb had trimmed the public reads at Q25 with fastp and called clones with MiXCR. Rows are combined by CDR3 protein, so each entry shows the most common genes and DNA. The sample contains 150,000 to 200,000 distinct CDR3 sequences, 30% of them found a single time. 2.5% to 3.5% of the sample is held by the ten biggest clonotypes. The sample was blood, either unsorted or a sorted T cell fraction (not recorded which). These receptor sequences come from a human donor who was either an allogeneic HSCT recipient or a stem cell or donor lymphocyte infusion donor (not recorded which). It is not recorded whose cells these are; they may come from a transplant donor.

V usage is TRBV7-9 and J usage is TRBJ2-7; TRBD2 agrees at 8 bases. The CDR3 is made up of 15 amino acids. Germline loops: CDR1 SEHNR, CDR2 FQNEAQ (reference sequence). V gave up 2 bases and J gave up 2 bases; unmatched junction bases: 5. This CDR3 is CASSLSPGGAYEQYF. CDR3 bases: TGTGCCAGCAGCTTATCCCCCGGGGGGGCCTACGAGCAGTACTTC.

The rearrangement uses TRBV20-1 and TRBJ1-2, with a possible D match to TRBD1 (5 bases). The CDR3 is 13 amino acids. Germline CDR1 DFQATT, CDR2 SNEGSKA (reference sequence). CDR3 loop: CRGRDGSNYGYTF. The DNA for the CDR3 is TGCAGGGGACGGGACGGTTCTAACTATGGCTACACCTTC.

The V and J genes are TRBV7-9 and TRBJ2-3; TRBD2 agrees at 10 bases. V lost 4 bases and J lost 2; bases outside the gene matches: 6. Germline V gene lookup returns CDR1 SEHNR and CDR2 FQNEAQ (reference sequence). CDR3 size: 16 residues. The CDR3, as DNA: TGTGCCAGCAGCTCCCGACTAGCGGGTATCACAGATACGCAGTATTTT. As protein: CASSSRLAGITDTQYF.

The CDR3 reads CASSAHGTGKGNGYTF. DNA for the CDR3: TGTGCCAGCAGCGCCCACGGGACAGGGAAAGGAAATGGCTACACCTTC. V usage is TRBV6-5 and J usage is TRBJ1-2, with TRBD1 matching 9 bases. CDR3 length equals 16 residues. Germline V gene lookup returns CDR1 MNHEY and CDR2 SVGAGI. With V trimmed by 6 bases and J by 6 bases, 14 bases remained unmatched.

The rearrangement joins TRBV4-2 to TRBJ2-5; either TRBD1 or TRBD2 may fit D (7 bases each). The V and J ends lost 1 base and 7 bases respectively, with 13 bases between them. The CDR3 length is 14 residues. The germline CDR1 and CDR2 sequences are LGHNA and YNFKEQ. This CDR3 is CASSQVQGEGTQYF. The CDR3 coding sequence is TGTGCCAGCAGCCAAGTCCAGGGGGAGGGGACCCAGTACTTC.

This clonotype was detected once. The genes are TRBV6-6 and TRBJ2-3; perhaps TRBD2 as D (5 bases). The V gene's germline CDR1 is MNHNY and CDR2 SVGAGI (reference sequence). CDR3 length: 14 residues. Trimming removed 2 bases from V and 4 bases from J, with 10 bases in between. In DNA, the CDR3 is TGTGCCAGCAGTTACCTCGTGGGAGCAGATACGCAGTATTTT. Its protein is CASSYLVGADTQYF.

This clonotype was seen once. This chain uses TRBV29-1 with TRBJ2-5, with TRBD2 matching 9 bases. The germline V gene has CDR1 SQVTM and CDR2 ANQGSEA. The CDR3 length is 11 residues. The CDR3 loop is CSSGGGETQYF. CDR3 bases: TGCAGTAGCGGGGGAGGAGAGACCCAGTACTTC.

In this sample, this clonotype turned up a few times. The V and J genes are TRBV6-5 and TRBJ1-1; no definite D call. Germline CDR1 and CDR2: MNHEY and SVGAGI. The CDR3 runs to 15 residues. V lost 2 bases to trimming and J lost 1 base, with 11 bases between them. Written as DNA, the CDR3 is TGTGCCAGCAGTTACCGGAACACCGGGAACACTGAAGCTTTCTTT. Translated, it gives CASSYRNTGNTEAFF.

The chain has TRBV28 and TRBJ2-2; D unresolved. The CDR3 totals 11 residues. Germline assignment: CDR1 MDHEN and CDR2 SYDVKM. The germline V and J ends were trimmed by 9 bases and 1 base, with 3 bases remaining between them. DNA for the CDR3: TGTGCCAGTCTGAACACCGGGGAGCTGTTTTTT. As protein: CASLNTGELFF.

This sequence joins TRBV10-3 and TRBJ2-7, with D possibly called TRBD1 or TRBD2 (5 bases each). Trimming removed 11 bases from V and 2 bases from J, with 22 bases in between. The germline V gene encodes CDR1 ENHRY and CDR2 SYGVKD. The CDR3 extends over 15 amino acids. The CDR3 reads CAARDGRAAPYEQYF. The CDR3 DNA reads as TGTGCCGCCAGGGACGGCCGGGCAGCCCCCTACGAGCAGTACTTC.

The gene calls are TRBV6-1 and TRBJ1-1, with D perhaps TRBD1 (5 bases). The germline V gene encodes CDR1 MNHNS and CDR2 SASEGT. Trimming shortened V by 5 bases and J by 1 base, and 11 bases separated the two germline ends. The CDR3 consists of 14 residues. The CDR3, as DNA: TGTGCCAGCAGTAGAAAGACAGCGAACACTGAAGCTTTCTTT. Its translation: CASSRKTANTEAFF.

J is TRBJ1-2 and V is TRBV27; the D is unclear. The V end lost 3 bases, the J end lost 1 base, and 6 bases lay between the germline ends. This CDR3 region has 13 residues. Germline V gene sequence: CDR1 MNHEY, CDR2 SMNVEV (reference sequence). This CDR3 is CASSFSVNYGYTF. CDR3 coding DNA: TGTGCCAGCAGTTTTTCAGTTAACTATGGCTACACCTTC.

The J gene is TRBJ2-3, the V gene TRBV24-1, with a possible D match to TRBD2 (6 bases). The germline CDR1 and CDR2 sequences are KGHDR and SFDVKD. V was cut by 10 bases and J by 4 bases, with 20 bases left in between. The CDR3 is made up of 15 amino acids. The CDR3 here is CATAQAGLLSDTQYF. The CDR3 DNA reads TGTGCCACAGCCCAGGCGGGACTCCTCTCAGATACGCAGTATTTT.

This clonotype was seen a handful of times. J is TRBJ1-1 and V is TRBV7-3, with D perhaps matching TRBD1 (6 bases). The CDR3 runs 14 residues. From germline, CDR1 is SGHTA and CDR2 FQGTGA. Between the trimmed V and J ends, which lost 5 bases and 0 bases, there was a span of 10 bases. The CDR3 region has the DNA TGTGCCAGCAGCAAGACAGGACTGAACACTGAAGCTTTCTTT. Translated: CASSKTGLNTEAFF.

This clonotype was seen at least ten times. The V call is TRBV20-1, the J call TRBJ1-2; D is uncertain. Trimming cost V 7 bases and J 2 bases, with 11 bases left between them. Germline CDR1 is DFQATT and CDR2 is SNEGSKA (reference sequence). This CDR3 contains 12 residues. CDR3 protein: CSENRLNYGYTF. The CDR3 DNA is TGCAGTGAGAACAGATTAAACTATGGCTACACCTTC.

This clonotype was seen a handful of times. The V and J genes are TRBV24-1 and TRBJ1-5; 9 bases map to TRBD1. The germline CDR1 and CDR2 sequences are KGHDR and SFDVKD. The CDR3 is made up of 16 amino acids. The V segment lost 9 bases and the J segment 3 bases; nucleotides outside the gene matches: 11. The CDR3, as DNA: TGTGCCACCTCGACGGCGGGACAGGGCCTCAATCAGCCCCAGCATTTT. Protein: CATSTAGQGLNQPQHF.

This chain joins TRBV7-9 and TRBJ2-7, with D possibly matching TRBD2 (6 bases). The V end lost 3 bases, the J end lost 3 bases, and 18 bases lay between the germline ends. This CDR3 spans 16 amino acids. CDR1 is SEHNR, CDR2 FQNEAQ, per germline (reference sequence). This CDR3 reads CASSFRGVAEIYEQYF. The DNA of the CDR3 is TGTGCCAGCAGCTTTCGAGGGGTAGCGGAGATCTACGAGCAGTACTTC.

The chain combines TRBV20-1 with TRBJ2-7; D is undetermined. Germline assignment: CDR1 DFQATT and CDR2 SNEGSKA (reference sequence). The CDR3 covers 14 residues. Trimming stripped 5 bases from V and 1 base from J, with 15 bases between. CDR3 residues: CSAPSQETSYEQYF. The DNA of the CDR3 is TGCAGTGCTCCTTCCCAGGAGACTTCCTACGAGCAGTACTTC.

The chain is built from TRBV12-3 or TRBV12-4 and TRBJ1-1; D gene unclear. V lost 6 bases and J 3 bases, leaving 11 bases between the germline ends. The CDR3 is 13 amino acids. In DNA form, the CDR3 reads TGTGCCAGCAGCCCTTTGATTGACACTGAAGCTTTCTTT. Translated: CASSPLIDTEAFF.

This rearrangement joins TRBV28 to TRBJ2-1; 11 bases map to TRBD2. V was pared by 6 bases and J by 3 bases, with 10 bases of the junction left unmatched. The CDR3 has 17 amino acids. CDR1 is MDHEN and CDR2 is SYDVKM in the germline V gene. The CDR3 spells CASSKTVGLAVYNEQFF. For the CDR3, the DNA is TGTGCCAGCAGCAAAACCGTGGGACTAGCGGTCTACAATGAGCAGTTCTTC.